The 22 T cell receptor beta chains in this list originate from one sample, sequenced in a study of T cell repertoires in cytomegalovirus infection. TCRdb reprocessed the reads via MiXCR and lists one record per CDR3 protein. The data show around 300,000 distinct CDR3 sequences, 22% seen once. These receptors' targets are unknown. Sequences were derived from cultured PBMCs, sampled from culture after CMV antigen stimulation. The receptors stem from a human donor in good health (CMV status not recorded). Some clones in this sample may be carry-over from other donors' samples.

Points on this clonotype: Being one base from a much bigger clone, this may be a read error. The chain is built from TRBV7-2 and TRBJ2-3, with D possibly being TRBD1 (6 bases). The V gene lost 5 bases and the J gene lost 4 bases, with 16 bases spanning the gap. The V gene's germline CDR1 is SGHTA and CDR2 FQGNSA. This CDR3 is built from 15 residues. CDR3 loop: CASSPDRNRADTQYF. CDR3 nucleotides: TGTGCCAGCAGCCCGGACCGGAACAGGGCAGATACGCAGTATTTT.

The sample holds many counts of this clonotype. V is TRBV2 and J is TRBJ2-5; TRBD1 might be the D (6 bases). V was trimmed by 3 bases and J by 3 bases, leaving 14 bases between them. The CDR3 covers 15 residues. Germline values: CDR1 SNHLY, CDR2 FYNNEI. The CDR3 DNA reads TGTGCCAGCAGTGAGCCCAGGGGAAGCAAAGAGACCCAGTACTTC. Translated, it gives CASSEPRGSKETQYF.

This clonotype was found many times. J is TRBJ2-5 and V is TRBV27; 7 bases map to TRBD1. The V segment lost 5 bases and the J segment 5 bases; nucleotides outside the gene matches: 8. Germline CDR1 and CDR2: MNHEY and SMNVEV (reference sequence). The CDR3 loop spans 14 amino acids. CDR3 sequence (DNA): TGTGCCAGCAGTCCAGACAGGGCTCAGGAGACCCAGTACTTC. This gives the protein CASSPDRAQETQYF.

The rearrangement links TRBV10-3 to TRBJ1-2; TRBD1 aligns across 7 bases. Germline V lookup: CDR1 ENHRY, CDR2 SYGVKD. With V trimmed by 4 bases and J by 5 bases, 13 bases remained unmatched. The CDR3 length is 16 residues. The CDR3 DNA reads TGTGCCATCAGTGGGAACCGGGACAGCGTGCCGTATGGCTACACCTTC. This encodes CAISGNRDSVPYGYTF.

This chain uses TRBV14 with TRBJ2-5; 10 positions agree with TRBD2. The V gene's germline CDR1 is SGHDN and CDR2 FVKESK. V gave up 1 base and J gave up 5 bases; unmatched junction bases: 7. This CDR3 region has 16 residues. The CDR3 region is CASSQGASGSIETQYF. The CDR3 DNA reads TGTGCCAGCAGCCAAGGAGCTAGCGGGAGTATTGAGACCCAGTACTTC. Complete variable domain (other parts from reference TRBV14 and TRBJ2-5): EAGVTQFPSHSVIEKGQTVTLRCDPISGHDNLYWYRRVMGKEIKFLLHFVKESKQDESGMPNNRFLAERTGGTYSTLKVQPAELEDSGVYFCASSQGASGSIETQYFGPGTRLLVL.

The chain recombines TRBV10-3 with TRBJ1-1; D remains ambiguous. Germline V gene sequence: CDR1 ENHRY, CDR2 SYGVKD. The CDR3 runs 13 residues. V lost 6 bases and J 1 base, leaving 9 bases between the germline ends. The CDR3 region is CAISVKSNTEAFF. The DNA of the CDR3 is TGTGCCATCAGCGTCAAATCGAACACTGAAGCTTTCTTT.

This clonotype was counted many times. The chain recombines TRBV7-2 with TRBJ2-4, with D hard to call. V lost 2 bases to trimming and J lost 8 bases, with 10 bases between them. This CDR3 comprises 13 residues. Germline CDR1 and CDR2: SGHTA and FQGNSA. CDR3 protein: CASSLTVKDIQYF. The CDR3 bases are TGTGCCAGCAGCTTAACAGTCAAGGACATTCAGTACTTC.

This clonotype was recorded many times. The J gene is TRBJ1-1, the V gene TRBV11-3; D is unclear. Deletions cut 2 bases from V and 1 base from J, with 8 bases between. This CDR3 region has 14 residues. Germline assignment: CDR1 SGHNT and CDR2 YENEEA. The DNA of the CDR3 is TGTGCCAGCAGCTTATCTAGTCAGAACACTGAAGCTTTCTTT. Its translation is CASSLSSQNTEAFF.

V and J are TRBV6-2 or TRBV6-3 and TRBJ2-5, with 9 bases matching TRBD2. This CDR3 has 15 residues. Looked up from germline, CDR1 is MNHEY and CDR2 is SVGEGT. The junction had 4 bases not matched to a gene; V was cut back by 4 bases and J by 1 base. In nucleotides, the CDR3 is TGTGCCAGCAGTTCCATAGCGGGGGTCCAAGAGACCCAGTACTTC. Protein: CASSSIAGVQETQYF.

This clonotype was counted between two and nine times. The chain has TRBV7-2 and TRBJ1-1, with D perhaps TRBD1 (5 bases). The CDR3 extends over 14 amino acids. Trimming stripped 3 bases from V and 1 base from J, with 9 bases between. Germline lookup yields CDR1 SGHTA and CDR2 FQGNSA. Here the CDR3 reads CASSFRAANTEAFF. The CDR3 bases are TGTGCCAGCAGCTTCAGGGCGGCGAACACTGAAGCTTTCTTT.

This clonotype was seen repeatedly, ten times or more. The chain uses TRBV6-2 or TRBV6-3 and TRBJ2-5; 12 nucleotides match TRBD2. Per germline, CDR1 MNHEY and CDR2 SVGEGT. V dropped 4 bases and J dropped 4; count of bases not matched to a gene: 13. CDR3 size: 18 residues. The CDR3 is CASSSSRLAGVPPETQYF. The CDR3 DNA sequence: TGTGCCAGCAGTTCAAGCCGACTAGCGGGAGTACCACCAGAGACCCAGTACTTC.

This clonotype turned up a few times. The chain recombines TRBV7-9 with TRBJ2-1; 8 bases match TRBD2. V shed 1 base, J shed 7 bases, and the junction held 12 bases outside the gene matches. Germline lookup yields CDR1 SEHNR and CDR2 FQNEAQ (reference sequence). The CDR3 is made up of 17 amino acids. The CDR3, as DNA: TGTGCCAGCAGCTTAGATAGCGGGAAAAGGGGGAAGAATGAGCAGTTCTTC. Translated: CASSLDSGKRGKNEQFF.

J is TRBJ2-2 and V is TRBV3-1; D is unclear. The germline V and J ends were trimmed by 0 bases and 6 bases, with 17 bases remaining between them. This CDR3 region has 17 residues. Germline assignment: CDR1 LGHDT and CDR2 YNNKEL (reference sequence). The CDR3 region has the DNA TGTGCCAGCAGCCAAGATTGGGTCGAGCGCTCGGCCGGGGAGCTGTTTTTT. Protein sequence: CASSQDWVERSAGELFF. Together with reference TRBV3-1 and TRBJ2-2, the CDR3 gives the full variable domain: DTAVSQTPKYLVTQMGNDKSIKCEQNLGHDTMYWYKQDSKKFLKIMFSYNNKELIINETVPNRFSPKSPDKAHLNLHINSLELGDSAVYFCASSQDWVERSAGELFFGEGSRLTVL.

This clonotype was detected a few times. The CDR3 loop is CASSLWGNTEAFF. In DNA form, the CDR3 reads TGTGCCAGCAGCCTATGGGGGAACACTGAAGCTTTCTTT. The chain recombines TRBV7-2 with TRBJ1-1, with D hard to call. The V gene lost 5 bases and the J gene lost 1 base, with 8 bases spanning the gap. The CDR3 consists of 13 residues. Germline V CDR1 and CDR2: SGHTA, FQGNSA.

This sequence joins TRBV6-2 or TRBV6-3 and TRBJ2-2, with D hard to call. Germline V gene lookup returns CDR1 MNHEY and CDR2 SVGEGT. CDR3 length: 16 amino acids. V lost 4 bases and J 5 bases, leaving 17 bases between the germline ends. In nucleotides, the CDR3 is TGTGCCAGCAGTTCGATGACCGACGCCCCTACCGGGGAGCTGTTTTTT. Translation gives CASSSMTDAPTGELFF.

CDR3 nucleotides: TGTGCCAGCAGTTTCAGACTAGCGGGACAAAGCGAGCAGTACTTC. Its translation is CASSFRLAGQSEQYF. The chain joins TRBV12-3 or TRBV12-4 to TRBJ2-7, with 11 bases aligning to TRBD2. Unmatched junction bases numbered 7, after V lost 3 bases and J lost 6 bases. This CDR3 is built from 15 residues.

The chain employs TRBV30 and TRBJ2-6; D ambiguous. Per the germline V gene, CDR1 is GTSNPN and CDR2 is SVGIG (reference sequence). Trimming took off 0 bases at V and 1 base at J, with 7 bases between the two ends. The CDR3 has 15 residues. DNA of the CDR3: TGTGCCTGGAGTGTAACCCGATCTGGGGCCAACGTCCTGACTTTC. This sequence encodes CAWSVTRSGANVLTF. The entire variable domain, with the rest obtained from reference TRBV30 and TRBJ2-6, is as follows: SQTIHQWPATLVQPVGSPLSLECTVEGTSNPNLYWYRQAAGRGLQLLFYSVGIGQISSEVPQNLSASRPQDRQFILSSKKLLLSDSGFYLCAWSVTRSGANVLTFGAGSRLTVL.

At least ten counts were recorded for this clonotype. This chain connects TRBV7-8 to TRBJ2-3, with a tentative D call TRBD2 (6 bases). With 5 bases removed from V and 2 bases from J, the gap between germline ends came to 11 bases. Germline CDR1 and CDR2: SGHVS and FQNEAQ. This CDR3 is 14 amino acids long. CDR3 DNA sequence: TGTGCCAGCAGCCGGGACTTTAACACAGATACGCAGTATTTT. Its protein product is CASSRDFNTDTQYF.

CDR3: CASLAAESYNEQFF. CDR3 coding DNA: TGTGCCTCCTTGGCGGCCGAGTCCTACAATGAGCAGTTCTTC. The V gene is TRBV2, the J gene TRBJ2-1, with D unclear. CDR1 is SNHLY and CDR2 is FYNNEI in the germline V gene. The length of the CDR3 is 14 residues. Trimming cost V 11 bases and J 1 base, with 15 bases left between them.

The chain joins TRBV24-1 to TRBJ2-1, with 8 bases fitting TRBD2. This CDR3 has 16 amino acids. V lost 0 bases and J lost 9; bases outside the gene matches: 9. Germline V gives CDR1 KGHDR, CDR2 SFDVKD. CDR3 protein: CATSDLTGTRRFEQFF. The CDR3 nucleotides are TGTGCCACCAGTGATTTGACCGGGACTAGAAGGTTTGAGCAGTTCTTC.

This clonotype was recorded at least ten times. This CDR3 is CASSHPGRLYNEQFF. The CDR3 DNA reads as TGTGCCAGCAGTCACCCGGGAAGACTATACAATGAGCAGTTCTTC. This chain links TRBV2 with TRBJ2-1, with a tentative D call TRBD2 (5 bases). The V end lost 5 bases, the J end lost 4 bases, and 15 bases lay between the germline ends. This CDR3 has 15 residues. Germline V gives CDR1 SNHLY, CDR2 FYNNEI. The full variable domain, its missing parts supplied by reference TRBV2 and TRBJ2-1, is EPEVTQTPSHQVTQMGQEVILRCVPISNHLYFYWYRQILGQKVEFLVSFYNNEISEKSEIFDDQFSVERPDGSNFTLKIRSTKLEDSAMYFCASSHPGRLYNEQFFGPGTRLTVL.

This clonotype showed up many times. The chain carries TRBV7-9 and TRBJ1-1; D ambiguous. Trimming removed 1 base from V and 4 bases from J, with 10 bases in between. This CDR3 is built from 14 residues. Germline V CDR1 and CDR2: SEHNR, FQNEAQ (reference sequence). CDR3 sequence (DNA): TGTGCCAGCAGCTTAGGGCAGCAGACCACTGAAGCTTTCTTT. Protein sequence: CASSLGQQTTEAFF.